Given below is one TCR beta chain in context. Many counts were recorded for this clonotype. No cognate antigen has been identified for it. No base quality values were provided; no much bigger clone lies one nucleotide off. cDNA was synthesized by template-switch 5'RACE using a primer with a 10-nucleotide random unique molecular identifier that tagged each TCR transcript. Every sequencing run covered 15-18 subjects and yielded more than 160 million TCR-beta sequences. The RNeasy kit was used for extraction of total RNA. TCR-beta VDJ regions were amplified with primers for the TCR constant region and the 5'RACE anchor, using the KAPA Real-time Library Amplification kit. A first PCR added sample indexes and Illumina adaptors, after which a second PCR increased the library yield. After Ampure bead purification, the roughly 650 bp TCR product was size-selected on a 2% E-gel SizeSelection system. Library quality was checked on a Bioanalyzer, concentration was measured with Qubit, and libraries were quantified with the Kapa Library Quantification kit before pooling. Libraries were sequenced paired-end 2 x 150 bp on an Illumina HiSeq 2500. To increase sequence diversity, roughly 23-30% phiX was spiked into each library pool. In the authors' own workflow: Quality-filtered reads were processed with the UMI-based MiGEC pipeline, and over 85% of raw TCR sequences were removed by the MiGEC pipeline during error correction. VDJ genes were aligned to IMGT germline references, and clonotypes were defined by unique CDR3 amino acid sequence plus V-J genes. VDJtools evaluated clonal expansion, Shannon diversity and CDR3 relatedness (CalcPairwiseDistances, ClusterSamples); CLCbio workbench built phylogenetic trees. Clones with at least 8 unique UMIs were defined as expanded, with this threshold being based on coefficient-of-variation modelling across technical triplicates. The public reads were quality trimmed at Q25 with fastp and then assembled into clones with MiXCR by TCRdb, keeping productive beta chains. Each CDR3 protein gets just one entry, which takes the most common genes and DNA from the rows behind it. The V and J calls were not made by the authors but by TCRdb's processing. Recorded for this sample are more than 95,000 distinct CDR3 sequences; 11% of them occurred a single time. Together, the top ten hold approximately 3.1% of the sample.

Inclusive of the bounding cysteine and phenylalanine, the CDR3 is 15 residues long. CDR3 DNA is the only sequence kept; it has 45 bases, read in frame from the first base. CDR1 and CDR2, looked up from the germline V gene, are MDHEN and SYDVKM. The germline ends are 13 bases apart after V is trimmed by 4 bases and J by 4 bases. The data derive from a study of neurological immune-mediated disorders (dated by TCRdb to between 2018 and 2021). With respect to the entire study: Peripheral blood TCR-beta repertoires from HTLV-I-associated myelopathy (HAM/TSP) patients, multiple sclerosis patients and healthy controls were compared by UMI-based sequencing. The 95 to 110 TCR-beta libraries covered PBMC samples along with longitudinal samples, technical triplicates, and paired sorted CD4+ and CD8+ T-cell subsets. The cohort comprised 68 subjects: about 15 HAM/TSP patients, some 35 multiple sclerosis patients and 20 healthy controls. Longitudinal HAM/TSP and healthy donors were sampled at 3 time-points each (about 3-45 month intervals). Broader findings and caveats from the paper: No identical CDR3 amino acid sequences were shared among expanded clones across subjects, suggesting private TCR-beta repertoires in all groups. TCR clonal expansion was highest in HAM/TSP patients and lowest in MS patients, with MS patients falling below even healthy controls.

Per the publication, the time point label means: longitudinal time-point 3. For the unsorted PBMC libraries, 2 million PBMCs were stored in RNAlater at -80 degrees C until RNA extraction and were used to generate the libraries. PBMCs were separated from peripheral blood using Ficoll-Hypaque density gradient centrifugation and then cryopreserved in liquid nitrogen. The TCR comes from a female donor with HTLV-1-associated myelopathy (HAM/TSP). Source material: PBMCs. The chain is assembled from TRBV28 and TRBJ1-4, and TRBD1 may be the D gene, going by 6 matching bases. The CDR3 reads CASSSGQSINEKLFF. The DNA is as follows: TGTGCCAGCAGTTCAGGACAGTCTATTAATGAAAAACTGTTTTTT.